Listed here are 6 T cell receptor beta chains from one sample, sequenced in a study of response to subunit inactivated influenza vaccine. MiXCR was run by TCRdb on the RT-PCR reads, yielding one entry per CDR3 protein. The sample has about 620,000 distinct CDR3 sequences, around 11% seen once. The sample was also reused in another study, on T cells expressing NK-cell markers. That report adds: Production of TCR beta cDNA relied on 5'RACE template switching with UMIs.

Sequenced here: PBMCs from blood, sampled on the day of vaccination. These receptor sequences come from a man in his forties or fifties who received an inactivated influenza vaccine.

The rearrangement links TRBV5-1 to TRBJ2-7, with TRBD1 matching over 9 bases. Germline loops: CDR1 SGHRS, CDR2 YFSETQ. This CDR3 is built from 14 residues. J lost 5 bases, V lost 2 bases, and 5 bases had no gene match. DNA for the CDR3: TGCGCCAGCAGCTTTGGAACAGGGGGCAACGAGCAGTACTTC. Its translation is CASSFGTGGNEQYF.

This clonotype was counted ten times or more. The genes are TRBV10-3 and TRBJ2-2; TRBD2 matches 7 bases. V shed 2 bases, J shed 6 bases, and the junction held 12 bases outside the gene matches. Germline V gene data show CDR1 as ENHRY and CDR2 as SYGVKD. The CDR3 covers 17 residues. The CDR3 spells CAISEEHSGITAGELFF. DNA for the CDR3: TGTGCCATCAGTGAGGAGCACAGCGGGATCACGGCCGGGGAGCTGTTTTTT.

The V call is TRBV9, the J call TRBJ2-5, with 11 bases matching TRBD2. Germline CDR1 reads SGDLS; CDR2 reads YYNGEE. CDR3 size: 15 residues. V was pared by 0 bases and J by 4 bases, with 2 bases of the junction left unmatched. CDR3 bases: TGTGCCAGCAGCGTAGCTAGCGGGAGGACAGAGACCCAGTACTTC. This codes for CASSVASGRTETQYF.

This clonotype appeared once. The chain is built from TRBV20-1 and TRBJ2-7, with D possibly being TRBD1 or TRBD2 (5 bases each). The CDR3 is 14 amino acids. Germline V lookup: CDR1 DFQATT, CDR2 SNEGSKA (reference sequence). Trimming took 3 bases from V and 3 from J, leaving 15 bases between them. CDR3 protein: CSASPGTRYYEQYF. In DNA, the CDR3 is TGCAGTGCTAGCCCCGGGACGAGATACTACGAGCAGTACTTC.

J is TRBJ2-2 and V is TRBV5-1; TRBD1 might be the D (6 bases). The V end was cut by 7 bases, the J end by 0 bases, with 19 bases between. The germline gives CDR1 SGHRS, CDR2 YFSETQ. This CDR3 has 17 residues. CDR3 in DNA: TGCGCCAGCGGATCCGCGACAGGAAAAGCGAACACCGGGGAGCTGTTTTTT. This codes for CASGSATGKANTGELFF.

This clonotype occurred once. V gene TRBV19 combines with J gene TRBJ2-5; no firm D call. Trimming cost V 4 bases and J 4 bases, with 10 bases left between them. The CDR3 loop spans 13 amino acids. From germline, CDR1 is LNHDA and CDR2 SQIVND (reference sequence). CDR3 region: CASSKGKVETQYF. In nucleotides, the CDR3 is TGTGCCAGTAGTAAAGGGAAGGTAGAGACCCAGTACTTC.